A single sample gave rise to the 20 T cell receptor beta chains below, sequenced in a study of blood T cell repertoires in COVID-19. The protocol was immunoSEQ multiplex PCR, while the TCRdb copy is restricted to in-frame clones and leaves out a portion. This sample carries 170,000 or so clones, around 90% of them seen once, and the ten largest clones take less than 3%. Sequencing was performed on peripheral blood. These receptors all stem from a man in his forties or fifties with active or convalescent COVID-19.

Here the CDR3 DNA reads TGTGCCAGCAGTTTGACGTCGGATAGCGGCTACGAGCAGTACTTC. Translated, it gives CASSLTSDSGYEQYF. This chain joins TRBV6-6 and TRBJ2-7; tentative D call: TRBD2 (6 bases). CDR3 size: 15 residues. V was cut by 4 bases and J by 3 bases, with 16 bases left in between. From germline, CDR1 is MNHNY and CDR2 SVGAGI (reference sequence).

Points on this clone: The sample carries other DNA sequences with the same CDR3. The chain carries TRBV2 and TRBJ1-6; the D gene is possibly TRBD1 (6 bases). There are 13 residues in the CDR3. Trimming stripped 9 bases from V and 3 bases from J, with 9 bases between. CDR1 and CDR2 (germline): SNHLY, FYNNEI. The CDR3 DNA follows: TGTGCCAGGGCCAGGGGCTATAATTCACCCCTCCACTTT. Residues: CARARGYNSPLHF.

In this sample, this clone turned up a few times. This chain connects TRBV29-1 to TRBJ1-5, with a tentative D call TRBD1 (5 bases). The CDR3 loop spans 12 amino acids. Germline V gene data show CDR1 as SQVTM and CDR2 as ANQGSEA. V lost 5 bases and J lost 3, with 8 bases in between. CDR3 loop: CSVLDNNQPQHF. In DNA form, the CDR3 reads TGCAGCGTTCTGGACAACAATCAGCCCCAGCATTTT.

This sequence joins TRBV10-1 and TRBJ2-3; no reliable D call. This CDR3 is 13 amino acids long. The germline gives CDR1 WNHNN, CDR2 SYGVQD (reference sequence). V was cut by 1 base and J by 4 bases, with 6 bases left in between. The CDR3 nucleotides are TGCGCCAGCAGTGAGTTGCCGGCAGATACGCAGTATTTT. This gives the protein CASSELPADTQYF.

The rearrangement joins TRBV19 to TRBJ1-4; 8 positions agree with TRBD1. CDR1 is LNHDA, CDR2 SQIVND, per germline (reference sequence). The CDR3 contains 11 residues. V lost 6 bases and J lost 12; bases outside the gene matches: 3. The CDR3 DNA reads TGTGCCAGTAGCCCGGGACAGGAACTGTTTTTT. It codes for CASSPGQELFF.

This chain joins TRBV5-4 and TRBJ2-5; 7 bases align to TRBD1. Germline lookup yields CDR1 SGHNT and CDR2 YYREEE (reference sequence). V gave up 2 bases and J gave up 3 bases; unmatched junction bases: 1. This CDR3 contains 13 residues. This CDR3 reads CASSLGTEETQYF. CDR3 DNA sequence: TGTGCCAGCAGCTTAGGGACAGAAGAGACCCAGTACTTC.

The CDR3 DNA reads TGCGCCAGCAGACGGGACAGGGATAGCAATCAGCCCCAGCATTTT. Encoded protein: CASRRDRDSNQPQHF. The chain has TRBV4-1 and TRBJ1-5, with 9 bases matching TRBD1. The germline V gene has CDR1 MGHRA and CDR2 YSYEKL. CDR3 length: 15 residues. V was clipped by 6 bases and J by 0 bases; unmatched bases: 3.

This clone came up once. This chain links TRBV9 with TRBJ2-7, with a weak D call TRBD1 (5 bases). Trimming cost V 4 bases and J 1 base, with 18 bases left between them. The CDR3 totals 16 residues. CDR1 and CDR2 (germline): SGDLS, YYNGEE. CDR3 region: CASSPRTSGASYEQYF. In DNA, the CDR3 is TGTGCCAGCAGCCCCAGGACATCTGGAGCATCCTACGAGCAGTACTTC.

The V and J genes are TRBV15 and TRBJ1-3; 7 bases map to TRBD1. Germline CDR1 LNHNV, CDR2 YYDKDF (reference sequence). There are 16 residues in the CDR3. Trimming at V came to 3 bases and at J to 1 base, leaving 6 bases not matched to a gene. The CDR3, as DNA: TGTGCCACCAGCAGTGGGCGGACAGGTTCTGGAAACACCATATATTTT. The encoded protein is CATSSGRTGSGNTIYF.

The rearrangement links TRBV19 to TRBJ2-5, with D unclear. The length of the CDR3 is 16 residues. V lost 3 bases, J lost 3 bases, and 17 bases lay in between. Germline V gene lookup returns CDR1 LNHDA and CDR2 SQIVND (reference sequence). CDR3 DNA sequence: TGTGCCAGTAGTATTGGCCTCTTAGTCCAGGAAGAGACCCAGTACTTC. It translates to CASSIGLLVQEETQYF.

Notes on this clone: The germline gene is not matched at one end of the junction; a read error may be the cause. The chain joins TRBV7-7 to TRBJ1-1, with 11 bases identical to TRBD1. Germline CDR1 is SSHAT and CDR2 is FNYEAQ (reference sequence). This CDR3 has 15 amino acids. The CDR3 here is CASSAEGQGVTEAFF. The DNA of the CDR3 is TGTGCTAGCAGCGCCGAGGGACAGGGGGTCACTGAAGCTTTCTTT.

This chain joins TRBV24-1 and TRBJ2-7, with 10 bases that match TRBD1. CDR1 and CDR2 from the germline V gene are KGHDR and SFDVKD. V lost 5 bases to trimming and J lost 8 bases; unmatched junction nucleotides: 14. This CDR3 comprises 16 residues. The CDR3 nucleotides are TGTGCCACCAGTGCCGTTCTCGGGACAGGGGAAATTAAGCAGTACTTC. Translation gives CATSAVLGTGEIKQYF.

The gene calls are TRBV7-9 and TRBJ1-2; weak D call: TRBD1 (5 bases). Germline CDR1 SEHNR, CDR2 FQNEAQ (reference sequence). This CDR3 comprises 17 residues. The ends were cut back, 2 bases at V and 1 base at J, with 17 bases in the middle. CDR3 protein: CASSLRRGREYNYGYTF. The CDR3 nucleotides are TGTGCCAGCAGCTTACGACGGGGGAGGGAATATAACTATGGCTACACCTTC.

The genes are TRBV11-3 and TRBJ1-1; D might be TRBD1 (5 bases). This CDR3 is 13 amino acids long. CDR1 SGHNT and CDR2 YENEEA come from the germline V gene. Trimming shortened V by 8 bases and J by 5 bases, and 15 bases separated the two germline ends. The DNA for the CDR3 is TGTGCCAGCGTTCCGGGGGGTGGAACTGAAGCTTTCTTT. Amino acid sequence: CASVPGGGTEAFF.

This clone came up a few times. The chain is built from TRBV30 and TRBJ1-4; TRBD1 matches at 7 bases. The CDR3 is made up of 17 amino acids. Per germline, CDR1 GTSNPN and CDR2 SVGIG (reference sequence). V trimming: 2 bases; J trimming: 0 bases; junction bases outside the gene matches: 9. In DNA form, the CDR3 reads TGTGCCTGGAGTTTGACAGGGTTGGGAGCAACTAATGAAAAACTGTTTTTT. This encodes CAWSLTGLGATNEKLFF.

This chain joins TRBV19 and TRBJ2-5; TRBD1 is a possible D gene (5 bases). Trimming removed 7 bases from V and 4 bases from J, with 16 bases in between. The V gene's germline CDR1 is LNHDA and CDR2 SQIVND (reference sequence). The CDR3 contains 14 residues. CDR3 coding DNA: TGTGCCAGTACCAGCCAGGGAAAACGAGAGACCCAGTACTTC. It specifies CASTSQGKRETQYF.

The chain combines TRBV7-6 with TRBJ1-3; no firm D call. The V end was cut by 0 bases, the J end by 0 bases, with 9 bases between. CDR3 length: 16 residues. Germline CDR1 is SGHVS and CDR2 is FNYEAQ. CDR3 nucleotides: TGTGCCAGCAGCTTAGCGCAAGGACTCTCTGGAAACACCATATATTTT. As protein: CASSLAQGLSGNTIYF.

The DNA for the CDR3 is TGCGCCAGCAGCGGGGGACTAGCGGGGCTTCAAGAGACCCAGTACTTC. It yields the protein CASSGGLAGLQETQYF. V usage is TRBV5-1 and J usage is TRBJ2-5; TRBD2 aligns across 13 bases. Germline V gene sequence: CDR1 SGHRS, CDR2 YFSETQ. J lost 2 bases, V lost 4 bases, and 5 bases had no gene match. The CDR3 covers 16 residues.

The chain has TRBV7-9 and TRBJ1-3; D not resolved. Per the germline V gene, CDR1 is SEHNR and CDR2 is FQNEAQ (reference sequence). The CDR3 is made up of 13 amino acids. V lost 0 bases, J lost 6 bases, and 6 bases lay in between. In nucleotides, the CDR3 is TGTGCCAGCAGCTTAGCAGAACTAAACACCATATATTTT. Its translation is CASSLAELNTIYF.

V and J are TRBV30 and TRBJ1-1; D might be TRBD1 (6 bases). This CDR3 contains 12 residues. Germline V gene data show CDR1 as GTSNPN and CDR2 as SVGIG (reference sequence). The germline V and J ends were trimmed by 4 bases and 1 base, with 7 bases remaining between them. The CDR3 DNA sequence: TGTGCCTGGAAGACAGGGAACACTGAAGCTTTCTTT. It translates to CAWKTGNTEAFF.